The rows below give T cell receptor beta chains drawn from one sample of a study of cytomegalovirus exposure and HLA in healthy donors. The data were produced by immunoSEQ multiplex PCR, yet TCRdb's version contains in-frame clones alone and is incomplete. The sample consists of over 100,000 clones, 63% of them appearing once. The sample was PBMCs. The origin of the receptors is a man in his forties in good health and CMV-seropositive. The CDR3 runs from the conserved cysteine through the conserved F or W. D genes are given only for firm matches. The size entry is marked missing in some rows and otherwise reads once, few, many or a size class.

d_call: NA; v_call: TRBV19; clone_size: few; j_call: TRBJ1-2; cdr3_nt: TGTGCCAGTAGTAACCCGAATTCGGGGGGCTCCTATGGCTACACCTTC; cdr3_aa: CASSNPNSGGSYGYTF
d_call: TRBD2; v_call: TRBV5-1; clone_size: NA; j_call: TRBJ2-5; cdr3_nt: TGCGCCAGCAGCTTGGCCGGGCGGGGGGGGCAAGAGACCCAGTACTTC; cdr3_aa: CASSLAGRGGQETQYF
d_call: NA; v_call: TRBV25-1; clone_size: few; j_call: TRBJ1-1; cdr3_nt: TGTGCCAGCAGTGAAATAGGGAGGGACACTGAAGCTTTCTTT; cdr3_aa: CASSEIGRDTEAFF
d_call: TRBD2; v_call: TRBV5-1; clone_size: NA; j_call: TRBJ2-5; cdr3_nt: TGCGCCAGCAGCTTCATGTCTGCCGGGGGGGGGACCCAGTACTTC; cdr3_aa: CASSFMSAGGGTQYF
d_call: NA; v_call: TRBV10-3; clone_size: NA; j_call: TRBJ1-2; cdr3_nt: TGTGCCATCAGGCGAGGGGGTATGGACTATGGCTACACCTTC; cdr3_aa: CAIRRGGMDYGYTF
d_call: NA; v_call: TRBV6-5; clone_size: few; j_call: TRBJ2-3; cdr3_nt: TGTGCCAGCAGTCAGGGAGATACGCAGTATTTT; cdr3_aa: CASSQGDTQYF
d_call: NA; v_call: TRBV9; clone_size: few; j_call: TRBJ2-1; cdr3_nt: TGTGCCAGCAGTACAGGGACCTACAATGAGCAGTTCTTC; cdr3_aa: CASSTGTYNEQFF
d_call: TRBD2; v_call: TRBV4-1; clone_size: NA; j_call: TRBJ2-5; cdr3_nt: TGCGCCAGCAGCGCCCGACTAGCGGGGGGACAAGAGACCCAGTACTTC; cdr3_aa: CASSARLAGGQETQYF
d_call: NA; v_call: TRBV7-2; clone_size: NA; j_call: TRBJ1-5; cdr3_nt: TGTGCCAGCAGCTCAACAGGTTCGAATCAGCCCCAGCATTTT; cdr3_aa: CASSSTGSNQPQHF
d_call: NA; v_call: TRBV11-1; clone_size: once; j_call: TRBJ2-5; cdr3_nt: TGTGCCAGCAGCTTAAGCGGCGGGTCCCAAGAGACCCAGTACTTC; cdr3_aa: CASSLSGGSQETQYF
d_call: TRBD2; v_call: TRBV18; clone_size: NA; j_call: TRBJ2-7; cdr3_nt: TGTGCCAGCTCACCCGGGGTAGCGGGCTACGAGCAGTACTTC; cdr3_aa: CASSPGVAGYEQYF
d_call: NA; v_call: TRBV7-8; clone_size: NA; j_call: TRBJ1-3; cdr3_nt: NA; cdr3_aa: CASSFGSGNTIYF
d_call: TRBD2; v_call: TRBV9; clone_size: NA; j_call: TRBJ2-5; cdr3_nt: TGTGCCAGCAGCGTCCGAGCGGGAGTAAAAGAGACCCAGTACTTC; cdr3_aa: CASSVRAGVKETQYF
d_call: TRBD2; v_call: TRBV19; clone_size: NA; j_call: TRBJ2-7; cdr3_nt: TGTGCCAGTAGTATTTACCGGGAGGGAGGAGAGCAGTACTTC; cdr3_aa: CASSIYREGGEQYF
d_call: TRBD2; v_call: TRBV27; clone_size: few; j_call: TRBJ2-7; cdr3_nt: TGTGCCAGCAGTTTACGCCCGCCGACTAGCGGGAGTTGGGAGCAGTACTTC; cdr3_aa: CASSLRPPTSGSWEQYF
d_call: NA; v_call: TRBV7-3; clone_size: NA; j_call: TRBJ1-2; cdr3_nt: TGTGCCAGCAGCCCGGGGGGAGGCGCCTCCTATGGCTACACCTTC; cdr3_aa: CASSPGGGASYGYTF
d_call: TRBD1; v_call: TRBV10-3; clone_size: NA; j_call: TRBJ1-4; cdr3_nt: TGTGCCAGCGCAAGGGACAGGGGTGAAAAACTGTTTTTT; cdr3_aa: CASARDRGEKLFF
d_call: TRBD1; v_call: TRBV4-3; clone_size: NA; j_call: TRBJ2-7; cdr3_nt: TGCGCCAGCAGCTCCCGCCCGACAGGGGTGCACGAGCAGTACTTC; cdr3_aa: CASSSRPTGVHEQYF
d_call: NA; v_call: TRBV29-1; clone_size: NA; j_call: TRBJ1-1; cdr3_nt: TGCAGCGTTGAACCGGGGGATGGCTTATCTTTCTTT; cdr3_aa: CSVEPGDGLSFF